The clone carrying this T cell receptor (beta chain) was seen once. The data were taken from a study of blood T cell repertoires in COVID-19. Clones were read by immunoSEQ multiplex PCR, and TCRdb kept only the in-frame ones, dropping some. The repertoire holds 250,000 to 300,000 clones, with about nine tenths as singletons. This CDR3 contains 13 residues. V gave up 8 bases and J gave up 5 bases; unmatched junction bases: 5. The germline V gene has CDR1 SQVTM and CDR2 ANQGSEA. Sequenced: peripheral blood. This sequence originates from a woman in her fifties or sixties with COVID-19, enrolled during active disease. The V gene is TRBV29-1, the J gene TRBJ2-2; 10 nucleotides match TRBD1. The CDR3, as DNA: TGCAGCACAGGGACAGGGGTGACCGGGGAGCTGTTTTTT. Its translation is CSTGTGVTGELFF.